Listed here are 21 T cell receptor beta chains from one sample, sequenced in a study of blood T cell repertoires in COVID-19. Sequencing used immunoSEQ multiplex PCR; TCRdb keeps in-frame clones, though not all of them. The sample includes about 180,000 clones, 70% to 90% of them seen just once. The sample consisted of peripheral blood. The receptors shown here come from a woman in her twenties or thirties with acute or convalescent COVID-19.

This clone was seen a single time. The chain links TRBV27 to TRBJ2-2; D perhaps matches TRBD1 (6 bases). From germline, CDR1 is MNHEY and CDR2 SMNVEV (reference sequence). The CDR3 consists of 14 residues. The V end lost 10 bases, the J end lost 1 base, and 13 bases lay between the germline ends. CDR3 amino acids: CATASQGNTGELFF. The CDR3 nucleotides are TGTGCCACCGCGTCACAGGGGAACACCGGGGAGCTGTTTTTT.

J is TRBJ1-2 and V is TRBV6-6; no clear D gene. Germline CDR1 and CDR2: MNHNY and SVGAGI (reference sequence). This CDR3 has 14 residues. Trimming took 0 bases from V and 8 from J, leaving 13 bases between them. CDR3 region: CASSYSQYDAGYTF. The CDR3 nucleotides are TGTGCCAGCAGTTACTCACAGTACGATGCGGGCTACACCTTC.

The rearrangement links TRBV19 to TRBJ2-5, with 7 bases matching TRBD1. V dropped 3 bases and J dropped 3; count of bases not matched to a gene: 13. CDR3 length equals 17 residues. Germline V gene lookup returns CDR1 LNHDA and CDR2 SQIVND (reference sequence). The CDR3 DNA sequence: TGTGCCAGTAGTATGCGAGGGGGCCCATTGGGAAAAGAGACCCAGTACTTC. Its protein product is CASSMRGGPLGKETQYF.

CDR3 in DNA: TGTGCCAGCAGCCCCCGGGGACTAGCGGGAACTTCGGGTACGCAGTATTTT. Residues: CASSPRGLAGTSGTQYF. The rearrangement links TRBV14 to TRBJ2-3; 13 bases align to TRBD2. The CDR3 sequence is 17 residues long. Germline V CDR1 and CDR2: SGHDN, FVKESK. The V gene end was trimmed by 4 bases and the J gene end by 8 bases; junction bases not matched to a gene: 12.

This chain connects TRBV28 to TRBJ2-3; D is undetermined. Germline CDR1 is MDHEN and CDR2 is SYDVKM. This CDR3 region has 13 residues. V was pared by 4 bases and J by 0 bases, with 5 bases between. CDR3 region: CASSSHSTDTQYF. As DNA, the CDR3 is TGTGCCAGCAGTTCCCATAGCACAGATACGCAGTATTTT.

The rearrangement joins TRBV18 to TRBJ1-5, with a tentative D call TRBD1 (6 bases). The germline CDR1 and CDR2 sequences are KGHSH and LQKENI. This CDR3 is 17 amino acids long. Trimming left V 1 base short and J 11 bases short, with 24 bases between. CDR3 bases: TGTGCCAGCTCACCACGTAAGGGGGACACCGACGGCTGGGCCCAGCATTTT. This gives the protein CASSPRKGDTDGWAQHF.

V is TRBV20-1 and J is TRBJ1-2; no definite D call. Germline V lookup: CDR1 DFQATT, CDR2 SNEGSKA (reference sequence). The CDR3 is made up of 10 amino acids. The CDR3 region has the DNA TGCGGTACTGTACGCTATGGCTACACCTTC. Its translation: CGTVRYGYTF.

The rearrangement links TRBV29-1 to TRBJ2-5; TRBD2 might be the D (6 bases). CDR1 and CDR2 (germline): SQVTM, ANQGSEA. Trimming cost V 7 bases and J 7 bases, with 13 bases left between them. The CDR3 length is 11 residues. The CDR3 nucleotides read TGCAGCGCCCGGGACTGGGGGACCCAGTACTTC. As protein: CSARDWGTQYF.

The chain uses TRBV25-1 and TRBJ2-2; D remains ambiguous. Germline V CDR1 and CDR2: MGHDK, SYGVNS. Trimming shortened V by 2 bases and J by 6 bases, and 13 bases separated the two germline ends. This CDR3 spans 15 amino acids. In DNA form, the CDR3 reads TGTGCCAGCAGTGAAGCGGTGGGTTTACCCGGGGAGCTGTTTTTT. Translated, it gives CASSEAVGLPGELFF.

This chain joins TRBV30 and TRBJ1-4; TRBD1 is a possible D gene (5 bases). Germline loops: CDR1 GTSNPN, CDR2 SVGIG (reference sequence). Trimming took off 0 bases at V and 7 bases at J, with 15 bases between the two ends. There are 15 residues in the CDR3. CDR3 DNA: TGTGCCTGGAGTGTCCAAGGGGTTAGAGGTGAAAAACTGTTTTTT. Encoded protein: CAWSVQGVRGEKLFF. Full variable domain (outside the CDR3, taken from reference TRBV30 and TRBJ1-4): SQTIHQWPATLVQPVGSPLSLECTVEGTSNPNLYWYRQAAGRGLQLLFYSVGIGQISSEVPQNLSASRPQDRQFILSSKKLLLSDSGFYLCAWSVQGVRGEKLFFGSGTQLSVL.

The chain is built from TRBV2 and TRBJ1-5; weak D call: TRBD1 (5 bases). Germline V lookup: CDR1 SNHLY, CDR2 FYNNEI. Trimming took off 5 bases at V and 5 bases at J, with 13 bases between the two ends. The CDR3 is made up of 14 amino acids. CDR3 residues: CASSRTGVDQPQHF. CDR3 bases: TGTGCCAGCAGTCGGACGGGGGTGGATCAGCCCCAGCATTTT.

CDR3 bases: TGTGCCAGCAGCTTAGCCCCGGGGGGGGATCGTATTGAGGACTATGGCTACACCTTC. This sequence encodes CASSLAPGGDRIEDYGYTF. The chain links TRBV11-2 to TRBJ1-2; the D gene is possibly TRBD1 (5 bases). Germline V gene lookup returns CDR1 SGHAT and CDR2 FQNNGV. This CDR3 has 19 residues. V lost 1 base and J 3 bases, leaving 24 bases between the germline ends.

The chain recombines TRBV28 with TRBJ1-5; D unclear. The CDR3 is 13 residues long. Germline CDR1 reads MDHEN; CDR2 reads SYDVKM. Trimming removed 3 bases from V and 5 bases from J, with 8 bases in between. CDR3 residues: CASSLGVYQPQHF. Here the CDR3 DNA reads TGTGCCAGCAGTTTGGGCGTTTATCAGCCCCAGCATTTT.

CDR3 nucleotide sequence: TGTGCCAGCAGCAAGATTCAGGGCCCAGATACGCAGTATTTT. It encodes CASSKIQGPDTQYF. J is TRBJ2-3 and V is TRBV5-6, with a possible D match to TRBD1 (5 bases). V lost 4 bases and J 4 bases, leaving 13 bases between the germline ends. Germline CDR1 reads SGHDT; CDR2 reads YYEEEE. The CDR3 loop spans 14 amino acids.

The genes are TRBV14 and TRBJ2-5, with 12 positions matching TRBD1. The CDR3 has 12 amino acids. The germline V gene has CDR1 SGHDN and CDR2 FVKESK. With 10 bases clipped from V and 6 bases from J, the junction kept 3 bases outside the gene matches. The CDR3 sequence is CATGTGGKTQYF. The CDR3 bases are TGTGCCACTGGGACAGGGGGCAAGACCCAGTACTTC.

The genes are TRBV24-1 and TRBJ2-1, with D unclear. Trimming cost V 9 bases and J 5 bases, with 10 bases left between them. CDR1 is KGHDR, CDR2 SFDVKD, per germline. The CDR3 contains 12 residues. CDR3 sequence reads: CATSDNNNEQFF. In DNA form, the CDR3 reads TGTGCCACCTCTGATAACAACAATGAGCAGTTCTTC.

The chain uses TRBV19 and TRBJ2-6, with D possibly TRBD1 on 5 matching bases. Trimming cost V 1 base and J 2 bases, with 6 bases left between them. Germline-derived CDR1 and CDR2 are LNHDA and SQIVND (reference sequence). There are 15 residues in the CDR3. CDR3 coding DNA: TGTGCCAGTAGTATAGGCAGGGCTGGGGCCAACGTCCTGACTTTC. Translating it yields CASSIGRAGANVLTF.

V is TRBV7-2 and J is TRBJ2-7; D gene uncertain. CDR1 and CDR2 (germline): SGHTA, FQGNSA. The V end was cut by 5 bases, the J end by 3 bases, with 5 bases between. There are 11 residues in the CDR3. The CDR3 sequence is CASSPYYEQYF. CDR3 bases: TGTGCCAGCAGCCCCTACTACGAGCAGTACTTC.

This clone was observed once. As DNA, the CDR3 is TGCAGTGCTCCCGGGGGAACCGAGCAGTACTTC. The encoded protein is CSAPGGTEQYF. The V call is TRBV20-1, the J call TRBJ2-7; D may be TRBD2 (6 bases). CDR1 is DFQATT, CDR2 SNEGSKA, per germline (reference sequence). Trimming stripped 5 bases from V and 6 bases from J, with 11 bases between. The CDR3 is 11 residues long.

The gene calls are TRBV18 and TRBJ2-7; a possible D gene is TRBD1 (5 bases). The germline CDR1 and CDR2 sequences are KGHSH and LQKENI. The CDR3 runs 13 residues. V gave up 0 bases and J gave up 4 bases, with 7 bases separating them. The CDR3 loop is CASSPPTDYEQYF. In DNA form, the CDR3 reads TGTGCCAGCTCACCACCGACAGATTACGAGCAGTACTTC.

The V call is TRBV2, the J call TRBJ1-4; 9 nucleotides agree with TRBD1. V trimming: 9 bases; J trimming: 8 bases; junction bases outside the gene matches: 7. There are 13 residues in the CDR3. In germline, CDR1 is SNHLY, CDR2 FYNNEI. CDR3 nucleotide sequence: TGTGCCAGTTTACAGGGGGCGCACGAAAAACTGTTTTTT. Translated: CASLQGAHEKLFF.